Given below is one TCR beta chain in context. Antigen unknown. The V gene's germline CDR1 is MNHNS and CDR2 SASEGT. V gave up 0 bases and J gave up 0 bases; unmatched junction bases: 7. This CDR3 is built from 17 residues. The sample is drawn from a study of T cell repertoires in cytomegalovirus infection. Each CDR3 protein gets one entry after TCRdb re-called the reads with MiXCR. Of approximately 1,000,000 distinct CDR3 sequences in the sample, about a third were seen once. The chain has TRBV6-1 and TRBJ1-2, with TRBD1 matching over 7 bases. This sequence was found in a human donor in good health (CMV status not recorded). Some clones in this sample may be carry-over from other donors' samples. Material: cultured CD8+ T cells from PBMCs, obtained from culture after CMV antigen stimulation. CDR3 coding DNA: TGTGCCAGCAGTGAAGCACAGGGGCCTTATACTAACTATGGCTACACCTTC. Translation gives CASSEAQGPYTNYGYTF.